A selection of T cell receptor beta chains follows, all from one sample in a study of response to subunit inactivated influenza vaccine. MiXCR was run by TCRdb on the RT-PCR reads, yielding one entry per CDR3 protein. The sample has approximately 520,000 distinct CDR3 sequences, approximately 15% seen once. The sample was CD4+ T cells sorted from PBMCs, taken roughly 24 months after vaccination. The receptors derive from a man aged 50 to 69 who received an inactivated influenza vaccine. CDR3s include the opening cysteine and the closing phenylalanine or tryptophan. A D gene is named only where the DNA matches it firmly. Not every row has a clone size; where given, it reads once, few, many or a size class.

V gene: TRBV3-1
D gene: NA
clone size: NA
J gene: TRBJ1-3
CDR3 protein: CASSLRGSGNTIYF
CDR3 DNA: TGTGCCAGCAGCCTGAGGGGATCCGGAAACACCATATATTTT

V gene: TRBV5-1
D gene: NA
clone size: few
J gene: TRBJ1-1
CDR3 protein: CASSLAGIGNTEAFF
CDR3 DNA: TGCGCCAGCAGCTTGGCCGGAATTGGGAACACTGAAGCTTTCTTT

V gene: TRBV12-3/TRBV12-4
D gene: TRBD1
clone size: few
J gene: TRBJ1-1
CDR3 protein: CASRPTGEAFF
CDR3 DNA: TGTGCCAGCAGACCGACAGGGGAAGCTTTCTTT

V gene: TRBV29-1
D gene: NA
clone size: NA
J gene: TRBJ2-3
CDR3 protein: CSAGGQTDTQYF
CDR3 DNA: TGCAGCGCCGGGGGTCAGACAGATACGCAGTATTTT

V gene: TRBV20-1
D gene: NA
clone size: NA
J gene: TRBJ1-5
CDR3 protein: CSARDPLANQPQHF
CDR3 DNA: TGCAGTGCTAGGGATCCCCTTGCGAATCAGCCCCAGCATTTT

V gene: TRBV6-2/TRBV6-3
D gene: TRBD2
clone size: NA
J gene: TRBJ2-2
CDR3 protein: CASKWASGFGELFF
CDR3 DNA: TGTGCCAGCAAGTGGGCTAGCGGGTTCGGGGAGCTGTTTTTT

V gene: TRBV10-3
D gene: TRBD1
clone size: NA
J gene: TRBJ1-2
CDR3 protein: CAISRDRFYGYTF
CDR3 DNA: TGTGCCATCAGTCGGGACAGATTCTATGGCTACACCTTC

V gene: TRBV18
D gene: NA
clone size: NA
J gene: TRBJ2-6
CDR3 protein: CASSPTQLPSGANVLTF
CDR3 DNA: TGTGCCAGCTCACCTACTCAACTACCCTCTGGGGCCAACGTCCTGACTTTC

V gene: TRBV5-6
D gene: NA
clone size: many
J gene: TRBJ2-7
CDR3 protein: CASSLGGLNYEQYF
CDR3 DNA: TGTGCCAGCAGCTTGGGTGGACTCAACTACGAGCAGTACTTC

V gene: TRBV5-5
D gene: NA
clone size: NA
J gene: TRBJ2-2
CDR3 protein: CASSRMNTGELFF
CDR3 DNA: TGTGCCAGCAGTCGCATGAACACCGGGGAGCTGTTTTTT

V gene: TRBV15
D gene: NA
clone size: NA
J gene: TRBJ2-6
CDR3 protein: CATSRDRVGANVLTF
CDR3 DNA: TGTGCCACCAGCAGAGATAGGGTTGGGGCCAACGTCCTGACTTTC

V gene: TRBV11-2
D gene: NA
clone size: NA
J gene: TRBJ2-5
CDR3 protein: CASSLPGRRETQYF
CDR3 DNA: TGTGCCAGCAGCTTACCGGGACGGCGGGAGACCCAGTACTTC

V gene: TRBV4-1
D gene: TRBD2
clone size: many
J gene: TRBJ2-1
CDR3 protein: CASSQAVLAGGRNEQFF
CDR3 DNA: TGCGCCAGCAGCCAAGCAGTCCTAGCGGGGGGGAGGAATGAGCAGTTCTTC

V gene: TRBV27
D gene: NA
clone size: few
J gene: TRBJ2-2
CDR3 protein: CASSLLWTGNTGELFF
CDR3 DNA: TGTGCCAGCAGTTTATTATGGACGGGGAACACCGGGGAGCTGTTTTTT